The 10 T cell receptor beta chains reported below all come from one sample, sequenced in a study of stem cell transplantation in POMP-related autoinflammatory disease. Only in-frame clones appear in the TCRdb table, and some are missing; sequencing was by immunoSEQ multiplex PCR. The sample has around 10,000 clones, 70% to 80% seen once. The source was CD4+ T cells from PBMCs, collected after stem cell transplantation. The receptor set was obtained from a human patient with POMP-related autoinflammation and immune dysregulation (PRAID). Some T cells may be graft donor cells.

V usage is TRBV7-9 and J usage is TRBJ1-5; a weak D match, TRBD1 (5 bases). Germline V gene data show CDR1 as SEHNR and CDR2 as FQNEAQ (reference sequence). Deletions cut 5 bases from V and 3 bases from J, with 17 bases between. The CDR3 is 16 residues long. In DNA form, the CDR3 reads TGTGCCAGCAGCCGAAGTGGAGGGGACTTCAATCAGCCCCAGCATTTT. Protein: CASSRSGGDFNQPQHF.

J is TRBJ1-4 and V is TRBV4-3; unclear D gene. The CDR3 is made up of 14 amino acids. Trimming stripped 4 bases from V and 4 bases from J, with 10 bases between. Germline values: CDR1 LGHNA, CDR2 YSLEER. CDR3 sequence: CASSPGTYNEKLFF. The CDR3, as DNA: TGCGCCAGCAGCCCGGGCACGTATAATGAAAAACTGTTTTTT.

The chain is built from TRBV18 and TRBJ2-5, with 10 bases lining up with TRBD2. The CDR3 totals 19 residues. Germline V gene data show CDR1 as KGHSH and CDR2 as LQKENI. Trimming took 1 base from V and 3 from J; bases not matched to a gene: 14. The CDR3 region is CASSPRASGRRPTKETQYF. The CDR3, as DNA: TGTGCCAGCTCACCACGGGCTAGCGGGAGACGCCCCACTAAAGAGACCCAGTACTTC.

The V gene is TRBV5-1, the J gene TRBJ2-7; the D call may be TRBD1 or TRBD2 (5 bases each). The CDR3 runs 14 residues. CDR1 is SGHRS, CDR2 YFSETQ, per germline. Trimming removed 3 bases from V and 2 bases from J, with 12 bases in between. The CDR3 loop is CASSYRGSTYEQYF. CDR3 sequence (DNA): TGCGCCAGCAGCTACCGGGGCTCCACCTACGAGCAGTACTTC.

V usage is TRBV28 and J usage is TRBJ1-1; D is perhaps TRBD1 (5 bases). The CDR3 runs 14 residues. CDR1 and CDR2 (germline): MDHEN, SYDVKM. Trimming shortened V by 4 bases and J by 0 bases, and 9 bases separated the two germline ends. CDR3 in DNA: TGTGCCAGCAGTTCGACAGAGATGAACACTGAAGCTTTCTTT. Protein product: CASSSTEMNTEAFF.

The chain recombines TRBV7-8 with TRBJ2-7; D is tentatively TRBD1 or TRBD2 (5 bases each). Trimming removed 4 bases at V and 4 bases at J, with 14 bases between. The CDR3 length is 14 residues. Germline lookup yields CDR1 SGHVS and CDR2 FQNEAQ. CDR3 DNA: TGTGCCAGCAGCTACCTCGATGGGGGATACGAGCAGTACTTC. It translates to CASSYLDGGYEQYF.

The chain carries TRBV9 and TRBJ2-2, with D tentatively TRBD1 (5 bases). From germline, CDR1 is SGDLS and CDR2 YYNGEE. V was cut by 1 base and J by 6 bases, with 10 bases left in between. This CDR3 spans 14 amino acids. The chain's CDR3 is CASSVRGTPGELFF. Here the CDR3 DNA reads TGTGCCAGCAGCGTAAGGGGTACCCCCGGGGAGCTGTTTTTT.

CDR3 amino acids: CASSLGGKSIQPQHF. Here the CDR3 DNA reads TGTGCCAGCAGCTTAGGGGGCAAATCTATTCAGCCCCAGCATTTT. The rearrangement links TRBV11-2 to TRBJ1-5, with a tentative D call TRBD1 (5 bases). The CDR3 runs to 15 residues. CDR1 is SGHAT and CDR2 is FQNNGV in the germline V gene. V lost 1 base to trimming and J lost 6 bases, with 13 bases between them.

The count of this clone is one. This chain connects TRBV19 to TRBJ2-3; 8 bases fit TRBD1. The CDR3 length is 17 residues. Per germline, CDR1 LNHDA and CDR2 SQIVND (reference sequence). Losses at the gene ends were 5 bases for V and 1 base for J; bases not matched to a gene: 11. The CDR3 is CASSAGQGLIRTDTQYF. CDR3 nucleotide sequence: TGTGCCAGTAGTGCTGGACAGGGTCTGATTCGCACAGATACGCAGTATTTT.

V gene TRBV10-3 combines with J gene TRBJ2-5; a possible D gene is TRBD1 (5 bases). This CDR3 comprises 13 residues. Germline CDR1 reads ENHRY; CDR2 reads SYGVKD. Trimming stripped 5 bases from V and 1 base from J, with 8 bases between. CDR3 in DNA: TGTGCCATCAGTTCCAGGGTCCAAGAGACCCAGTACTTC. Protein sequence: CAISSRVQETQYF.